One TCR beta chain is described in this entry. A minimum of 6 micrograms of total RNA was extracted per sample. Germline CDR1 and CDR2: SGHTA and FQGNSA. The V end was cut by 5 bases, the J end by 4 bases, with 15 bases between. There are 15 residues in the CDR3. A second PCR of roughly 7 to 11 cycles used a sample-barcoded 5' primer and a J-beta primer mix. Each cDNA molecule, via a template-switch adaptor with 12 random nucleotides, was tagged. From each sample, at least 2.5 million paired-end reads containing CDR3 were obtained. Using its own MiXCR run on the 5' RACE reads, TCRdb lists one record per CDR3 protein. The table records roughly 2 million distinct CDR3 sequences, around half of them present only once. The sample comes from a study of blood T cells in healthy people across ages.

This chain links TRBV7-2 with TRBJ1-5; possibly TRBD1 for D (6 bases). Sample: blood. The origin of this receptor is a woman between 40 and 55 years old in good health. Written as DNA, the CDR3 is TGTGCCAGCAGCCGGGTCGGAGGGGGTAATCAGCCCCAGCATTTT. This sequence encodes CASSRVGGGNQPQHF.